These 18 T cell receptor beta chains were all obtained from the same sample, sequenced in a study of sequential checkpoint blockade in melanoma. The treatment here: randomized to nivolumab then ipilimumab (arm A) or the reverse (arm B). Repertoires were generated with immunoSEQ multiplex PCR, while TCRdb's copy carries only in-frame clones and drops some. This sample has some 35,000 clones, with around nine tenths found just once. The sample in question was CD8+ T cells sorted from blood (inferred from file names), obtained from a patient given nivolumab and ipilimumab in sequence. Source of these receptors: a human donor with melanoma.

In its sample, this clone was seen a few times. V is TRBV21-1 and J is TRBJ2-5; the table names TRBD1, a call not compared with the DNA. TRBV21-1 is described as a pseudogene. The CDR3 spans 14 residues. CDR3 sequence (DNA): TGTGCCAGCAGCAAAGGGACAGGGGGAGAGACCCAGTACTTC. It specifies CASSKGTGGETQYF.

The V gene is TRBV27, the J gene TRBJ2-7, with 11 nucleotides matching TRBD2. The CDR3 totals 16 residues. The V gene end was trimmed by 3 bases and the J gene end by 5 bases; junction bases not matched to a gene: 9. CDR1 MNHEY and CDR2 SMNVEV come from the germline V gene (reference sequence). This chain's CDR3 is CASSFTLAGGPDEQYF. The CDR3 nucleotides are TGTGCCAGCAGTTTCACTCTAGCGGGAGGCCCGGACGAGCAGTACTTC.

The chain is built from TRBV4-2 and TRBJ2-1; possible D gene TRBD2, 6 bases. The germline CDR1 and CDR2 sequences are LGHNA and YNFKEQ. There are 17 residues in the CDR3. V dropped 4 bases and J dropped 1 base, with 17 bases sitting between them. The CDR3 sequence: CASSPPSSGLSYNEQFF. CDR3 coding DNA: TGTGCCAGCAGCCCCCCTAGTAGCGGTTTATCCTACAATGAGCAGTTCTTC.

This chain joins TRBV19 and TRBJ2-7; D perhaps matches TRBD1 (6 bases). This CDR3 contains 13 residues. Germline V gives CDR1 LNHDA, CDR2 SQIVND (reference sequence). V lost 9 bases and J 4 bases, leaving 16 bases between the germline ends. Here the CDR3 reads CASRGFGSYEQYF. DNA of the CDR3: TGTGCCAGCAGGGGATTTGGTTCTTACGAGCAGTACTTC.

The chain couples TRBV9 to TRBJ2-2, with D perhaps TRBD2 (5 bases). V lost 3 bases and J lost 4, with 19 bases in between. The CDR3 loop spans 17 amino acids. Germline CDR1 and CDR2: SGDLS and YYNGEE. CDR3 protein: CASSAIGVSQATGELFF. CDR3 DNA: TGTGCCAGCAGCGCCATCGGGGTATCCCAGGCCACCGGGGAGCTGTTTTTT.

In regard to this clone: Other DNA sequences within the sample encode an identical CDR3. CDR3 nucleotides: TGTGCCTGGAGTGTCAGCGGGAACTACGAGCAGTACGTC. Translated: CAWSVSGNYEQYV. The genes are TRBV30 and TRBJ2-7; 7 positions match TRBD2. V dropped 0 bases and J dropped 3; count of bases not matched to a gene: 2. CDR1 is GTSNPN and CDR2 is SVGIG in the germline V gene (reference sequence). The CDR3 sequence is 13 residues long.

The CDR3 here is CASSLGEADWAFF. CDR3 bases: TGTGCCAGCAGCTTAGGAGAGGCGGATTGGGCTTTCTTT. This chain joins TRBV7-2 and TRBJ1-1; D call uncertain. Trimming pared 1 base from V and 11 bases from J, leaving 14 bases between. CDR3 length equals 13 residues. The germline V gene has CDR1 SGHTA and CDR2 FQGNSA. Supplemented by reference TRBV7-2 and TRBJ1-1, the full variable domain reads GAGVSQSPSNKVTEKGKDVELRCDPISGHTALYWYRQSLGQGLEFLIYFQGNSAPDKSGLPSDRFSAERTGGSVSTLTIQRTQQEDSAVYLCASSLGEADWAFFGQGTRLTVV.

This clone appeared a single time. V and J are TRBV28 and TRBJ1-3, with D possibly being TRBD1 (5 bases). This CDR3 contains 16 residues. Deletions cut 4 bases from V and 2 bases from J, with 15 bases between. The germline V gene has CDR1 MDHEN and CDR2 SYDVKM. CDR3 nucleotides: TGTGCCAGCAGTTACCCCAGCAGGGTCGCTGGAAACACCATATATTTT. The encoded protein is CASSYPSRVAGNTIYF.

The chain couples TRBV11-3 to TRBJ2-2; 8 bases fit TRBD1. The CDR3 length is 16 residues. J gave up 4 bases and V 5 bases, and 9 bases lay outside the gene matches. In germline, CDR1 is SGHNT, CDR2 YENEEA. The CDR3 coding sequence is TGTGCCAGCAGCCCCCGGACAGGGAAAGCCACCGGGGAGCTGTTTTTT. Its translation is CASSPRTGKATGELFF.

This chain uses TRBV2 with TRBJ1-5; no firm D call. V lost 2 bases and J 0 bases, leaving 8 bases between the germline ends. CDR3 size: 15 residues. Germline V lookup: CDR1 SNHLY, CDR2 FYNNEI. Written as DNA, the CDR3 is TGTGCCAGCAGTGAAATGACAACTAGCAATCAGCCCCAGCATTTT. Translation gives CASSEMTTSNQPQHF.

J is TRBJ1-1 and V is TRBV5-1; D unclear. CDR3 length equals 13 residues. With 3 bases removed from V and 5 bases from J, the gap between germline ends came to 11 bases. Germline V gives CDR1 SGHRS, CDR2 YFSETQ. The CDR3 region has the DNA TGCGCCAGCAGCTCCCCTCCGAGGACTGAAGCTTTCTTT. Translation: CASSSPPRTEAFF.

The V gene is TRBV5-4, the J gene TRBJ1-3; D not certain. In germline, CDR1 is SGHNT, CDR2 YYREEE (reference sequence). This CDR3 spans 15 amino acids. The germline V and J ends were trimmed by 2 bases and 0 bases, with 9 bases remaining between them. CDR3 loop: CASSLDRGSGNTIYF. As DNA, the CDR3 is TGTGCCAGCAGCTTAGATCGGGGCTCTGGAAACACCATATATTTT.

The CDR3 DNA follows: TGTGCCAGTAGTTTGCGGACTAGCGGGAGCACGCAGTATTTT. Translated: CASSLRTSGSTQYF. The rearrangement links TRBV19 to TRBJ2-3, with 13 bases aligning to TRBD2. The CDR3 has 14 amino acids. Germline V gene data show CDR1 as LNHDA and CDR2 as SQIVND (reference sequence). After removal of 5 bases from V and 9 bases from J, the junction contained 5 bases not matched to a gene.

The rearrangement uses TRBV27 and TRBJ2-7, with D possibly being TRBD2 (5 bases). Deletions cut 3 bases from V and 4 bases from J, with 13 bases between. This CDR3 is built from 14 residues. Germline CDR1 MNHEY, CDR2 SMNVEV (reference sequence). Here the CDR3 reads CASSFNPRGYEQYF. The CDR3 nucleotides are TGTGCCAGCAGTTTTAACCCTCGCGGGTACGAGCAGTACTTC.

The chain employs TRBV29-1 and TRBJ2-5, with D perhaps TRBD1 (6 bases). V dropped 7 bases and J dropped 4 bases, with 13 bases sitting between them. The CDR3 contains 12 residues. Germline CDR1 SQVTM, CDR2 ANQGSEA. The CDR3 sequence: CSAYRAPETQYF. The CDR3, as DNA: TGCAGCGCCTACAGGGCCCCAGAGACCCAGTACTTC.

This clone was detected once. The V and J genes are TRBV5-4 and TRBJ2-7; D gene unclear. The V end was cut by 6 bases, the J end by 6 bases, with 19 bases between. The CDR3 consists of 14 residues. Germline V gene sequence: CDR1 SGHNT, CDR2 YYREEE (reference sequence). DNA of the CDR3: TGTGCCAGCACCCCTCTCCGCACTACCCTCGAGCAGTACGTC. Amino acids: CASTPLRTTLEQYV.

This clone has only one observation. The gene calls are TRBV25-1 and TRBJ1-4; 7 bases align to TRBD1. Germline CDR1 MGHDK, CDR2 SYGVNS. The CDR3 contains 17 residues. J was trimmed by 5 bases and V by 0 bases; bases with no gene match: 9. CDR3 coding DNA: TGTGCCAGCAGTGAATATAGCTTGGACAGGCGAAATGAAAAACTGTTTTTT. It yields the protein CASSEYSLDRRNEKLFF.

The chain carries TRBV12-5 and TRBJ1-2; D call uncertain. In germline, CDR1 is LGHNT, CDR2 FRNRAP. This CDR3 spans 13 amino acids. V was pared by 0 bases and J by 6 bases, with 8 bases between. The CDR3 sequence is CASGLVPQDGYTF. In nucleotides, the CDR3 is TGTGCTAGTGGTTTGGTACCTCAGGATGGCTACACCTTC. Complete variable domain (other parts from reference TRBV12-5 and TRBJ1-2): DARVTQTPRHKVTEMGQEVTMRCQPILGHNTVFWYRQTMMQGLELLAYFRNRAPLDDSGMPKDRFSAEMPDATLATLKIQPSEPRDSAVYFCASGLVPQDGYTFGSGTRLTVV.